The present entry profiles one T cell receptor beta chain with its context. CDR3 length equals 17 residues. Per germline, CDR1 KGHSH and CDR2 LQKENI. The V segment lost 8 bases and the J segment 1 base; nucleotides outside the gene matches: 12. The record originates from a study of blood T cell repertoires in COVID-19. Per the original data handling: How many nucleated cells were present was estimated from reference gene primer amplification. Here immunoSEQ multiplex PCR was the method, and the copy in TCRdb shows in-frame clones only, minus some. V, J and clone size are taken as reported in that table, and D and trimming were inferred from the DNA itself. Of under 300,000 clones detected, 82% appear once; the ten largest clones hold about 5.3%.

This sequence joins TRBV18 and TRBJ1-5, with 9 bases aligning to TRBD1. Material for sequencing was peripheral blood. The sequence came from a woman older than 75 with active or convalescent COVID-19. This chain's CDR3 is CASPGQGVDWSNQPQHF. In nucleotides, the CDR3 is TGTGCCAGCCCGGGACAGGGCGTCGATTGGAGCAATCAGCCCCAGCATTTT.